This T cell receptor beta chain stems from a study of T cell responses to AZD1222 COVID-19 vaccine. Overall study results and limits: Vaccination with two AZD1222 doses was followed by a rise in Spike-specific TCR breadth and depth. Seropositive AZD1222 recipients at baseline numbered only five or six. Donors, mostly white British, included more females; clonal diversity was possibly underestimated.

V was pared by 6 bases and J by 1 base, with 5 bases of the junction left unmatched. This CDR3 has 15 residues. CDR1 MNHEY and CDR2 SVGAGI come from the germline V gene. Concerning this clone itself: The antigen is unknown.

The study pooled second doses at about 4 or about 12 weeks. Sequencing was performed with immunoSEQ multiplex PCR; in TCRdb, only in-frame clones are kept and a portion is missing. The sample gives some 120,000 clones, about 79% of which show up once; 25% to 35% is in the top ten. The genes are TRBV6-5 and TRBJ2-2, with 7 positions matching TRBD1. The sample here was peripheral blood, taken 28 days after the second AZD1222 dose. The TCR originated in an adult who received the AZD1222 COVID-19 vaccine. CDR3 in DNA: TGTGCCAGCAGGGCGACAGGGCAGAACACCGGGGAGCTGTTTTTT. Translated: CASRATGQNTGELFF.